The present T cell receptor beta chain was sequenced within a study of CXCR3-negative and CXCR3-positive naive CD8 T cells. Notes on the study in general: Researchers report that CXCR3-positive naive cells carry more hydrophobic TRB CDR3s than CXCR3-negative naive cells. For memory CD8+ cells diversity was much lower, but both naive subsets had comparably high diversity. Memory cells showed distinct TRBV-TRBJ patterns, while the two naive subsets matched.

Approximately 300,000 cells per CD8+ T cell subset were flow-sorted in triplicate. Naive CD8+ T lymphocytes were specified as CD45RO-CCR7+CD27+CD95-. This CDR3 region has 16 residues. Germline V lookup: CDR1 SQVTM, CDR2 ANQGSEA. TRB cDNA libraries were made by UMI-labeled 5' RACE. One entry per CDR3 protein, without DNA, is what TCRdb gives after re-calling the 5' RACE reads. This listing includes 55,000 to 75,000 distinct CDR3 sequences. Remarks on this clonotype: Its target is unknown.

This clonotype was obtained from a human donor in good health. Some clones in this sample may be carry-over from other donors' samples. What was sequenced was naive CXCR3+ CD8+ T cells from blood. Specified subset: CD45RO-CCR7+CD27+CD95- naive CD8+ T cells expressing CXCR3 (TNR3+). The gene calls are TRBV29-1 and TRBJ2-7; TCRdb's D call, TRBD1, is unchecked because there is no DNA. CDR3 amino acids: CSVTGQAGGTPYEQYF.